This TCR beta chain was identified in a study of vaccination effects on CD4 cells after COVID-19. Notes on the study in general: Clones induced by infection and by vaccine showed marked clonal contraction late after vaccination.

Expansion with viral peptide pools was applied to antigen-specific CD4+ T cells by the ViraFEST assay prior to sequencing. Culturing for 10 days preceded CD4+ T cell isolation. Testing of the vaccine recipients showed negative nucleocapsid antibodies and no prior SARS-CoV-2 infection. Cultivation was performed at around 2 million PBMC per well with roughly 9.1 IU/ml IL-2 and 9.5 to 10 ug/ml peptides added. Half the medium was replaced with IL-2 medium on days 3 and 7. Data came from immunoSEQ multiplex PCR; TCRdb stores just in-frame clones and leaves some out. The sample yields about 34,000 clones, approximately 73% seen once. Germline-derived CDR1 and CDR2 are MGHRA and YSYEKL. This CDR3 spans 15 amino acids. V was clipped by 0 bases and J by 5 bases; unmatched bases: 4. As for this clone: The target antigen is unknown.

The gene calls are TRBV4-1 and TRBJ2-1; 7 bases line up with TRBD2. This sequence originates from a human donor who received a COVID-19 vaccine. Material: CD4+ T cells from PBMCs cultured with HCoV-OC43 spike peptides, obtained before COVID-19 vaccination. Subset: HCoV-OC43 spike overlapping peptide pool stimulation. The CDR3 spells CASSQDRLADNEQFF. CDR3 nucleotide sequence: TGCGCCAGCAGCCAAGATCGGCTAGCGGACAATGAGCAGTTCTTC.